Sequencing of this T cell receptor beta chain was carried out in a study of graft-versus-host responses after intestinal transplantation. The germline V gene encodes CDR1 SEHNR and CDR2 FQNEAQ (reference sequence). V was clipped by 1 base and J by 2 bases, with 15 bases between them. The CDR3 is 16 residues long. Using immunoSEQ multiplex PCR, the repertoire was profiled, and TCRdb retains in-frame clones only, with some absent. The profile shows more than 65,000 clones, 94% of them singletons. In the case of this clone: Its antigen is as yet unknown.

This clonotype was obtained from a human donor who received an intestinal transplant. Sequencing was performed on unstimulated CD8+ T cells sorted from spleen or lymph node cells, taken before intestinal transplant. This chain joins TRBV7-9 and TRBJ2-7, with D perhaps matching TRBD1 (5 bases). CDR3 sequence reads: CASSLVKGMLTYEQYF. CDR3 DNA: TGTGCCAGCAGCTTAGTGAAGGGGATGCTGACCTACGAGCAGTACTTC.